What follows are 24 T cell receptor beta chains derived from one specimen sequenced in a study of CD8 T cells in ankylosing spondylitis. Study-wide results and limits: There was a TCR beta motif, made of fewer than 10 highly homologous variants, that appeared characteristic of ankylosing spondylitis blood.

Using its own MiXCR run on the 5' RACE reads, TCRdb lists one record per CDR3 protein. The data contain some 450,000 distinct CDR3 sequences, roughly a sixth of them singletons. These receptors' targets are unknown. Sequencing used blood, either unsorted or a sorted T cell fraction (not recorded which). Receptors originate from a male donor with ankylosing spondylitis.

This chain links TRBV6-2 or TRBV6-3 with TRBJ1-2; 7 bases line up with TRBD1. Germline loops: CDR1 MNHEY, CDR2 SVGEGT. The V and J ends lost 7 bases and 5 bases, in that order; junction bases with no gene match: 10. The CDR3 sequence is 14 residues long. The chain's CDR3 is CASTYSGQFYGYTF. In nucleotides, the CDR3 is TGTGCCAGCACCTACTCGGGACAGTTTTATGGCTACACCTTC.

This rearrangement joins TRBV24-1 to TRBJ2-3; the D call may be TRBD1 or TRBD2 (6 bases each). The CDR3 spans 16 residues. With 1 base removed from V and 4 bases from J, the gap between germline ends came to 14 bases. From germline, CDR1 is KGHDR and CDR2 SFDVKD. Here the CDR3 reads CATSDFRGRNADTQYF. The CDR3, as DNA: TGTGCCACCAGTGATTTTCGGGGGCGGAATGCAGATACGCAGTATTTT.

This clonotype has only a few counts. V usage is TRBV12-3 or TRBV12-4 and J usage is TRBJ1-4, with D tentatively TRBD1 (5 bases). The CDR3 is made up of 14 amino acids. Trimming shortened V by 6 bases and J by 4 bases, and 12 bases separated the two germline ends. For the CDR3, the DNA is TGTGCCAGCAGACCGGACACGTTTAATGAAAAACTGTTTTTT. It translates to CASRPDTFNEKLFF.

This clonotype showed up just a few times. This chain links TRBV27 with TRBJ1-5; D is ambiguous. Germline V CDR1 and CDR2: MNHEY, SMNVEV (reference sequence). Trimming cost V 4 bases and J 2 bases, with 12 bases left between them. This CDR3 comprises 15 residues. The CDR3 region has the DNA TGTGCCAGCAGTTCAGCGGGTGCGGGCAATCAGCCCCAGCATTTT. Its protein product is CASSSAGAGNQPQHF.

Written as DNA, the CDR3 is TGTGCCACCAGTGAGGTAGGAATTCACAGGGGCAAGAACACCGGGGAGCTGTTTTTT. Translated, it gives CATSEVGIHRGKNTGELFF. V and J are TRBV24-1 and TRBJ2-2, with 7 bases lining up with TRBD1. Germline-derived CDR1 and CDR2 are KGHDR and SFDVKD. With V trimmed by 4 bases and J by 1 base, 14 bases remained unmatched. This CDR3 is built from 19 residues.

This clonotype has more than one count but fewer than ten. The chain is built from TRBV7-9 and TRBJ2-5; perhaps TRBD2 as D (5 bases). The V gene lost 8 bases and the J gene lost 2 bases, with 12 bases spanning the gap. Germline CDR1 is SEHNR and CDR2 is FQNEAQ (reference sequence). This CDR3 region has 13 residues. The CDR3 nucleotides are TGTGCCAGCCGGGATTTGAGACAAGAGACCCAGTACTTC. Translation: CASRDLRQETQYF.

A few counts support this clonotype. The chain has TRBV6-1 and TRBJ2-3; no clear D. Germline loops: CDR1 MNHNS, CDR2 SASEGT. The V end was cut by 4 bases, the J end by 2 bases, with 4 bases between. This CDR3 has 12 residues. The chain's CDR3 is CASSAYTDTQYF. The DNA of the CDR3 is TGTGCCAGCAGTGCTTACACAGATACGCAGTATTTT.

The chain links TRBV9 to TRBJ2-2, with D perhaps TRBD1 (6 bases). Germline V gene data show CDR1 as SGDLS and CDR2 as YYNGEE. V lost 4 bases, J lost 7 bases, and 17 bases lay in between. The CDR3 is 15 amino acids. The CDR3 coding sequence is TGTGCCAGCAGCAAAAATTCAGGGGTTGGCGGGGAGCTGTTTTTT. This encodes CASSKNSGVGGELFF.

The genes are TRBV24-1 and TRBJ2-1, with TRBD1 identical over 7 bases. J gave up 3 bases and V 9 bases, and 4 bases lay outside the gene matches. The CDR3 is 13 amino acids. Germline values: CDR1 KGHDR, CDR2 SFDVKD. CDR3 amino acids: CATGQENYNEQFF. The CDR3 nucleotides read TGTGCCACCGGACAGGAAAACTACAATGAGCAGTTCTTC.

DNA of the CDR3: TGTGCCAGCAGCTTGCTACGGGTTGACAATGAGCAGTTCTTC. Translation gives CASSLLRVDNEQFF. The genes are TRBV5-5 and TRBJ2-1; D is undetermined. This CDR3 region has 14 residues. Trimming removed 1 base from V and 5 bases from J, with 10 bases in between. Germline assignment: CDR1 SGHKS and CDR2 YYEKEE (reference sequence).

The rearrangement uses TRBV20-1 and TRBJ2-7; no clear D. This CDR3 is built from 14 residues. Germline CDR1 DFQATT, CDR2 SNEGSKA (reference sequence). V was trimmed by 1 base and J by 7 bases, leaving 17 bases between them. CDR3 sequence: CSARGSGPPWEQYF. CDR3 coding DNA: TGCAGTGCTAGAGGGTCCGGCCCTCCCTGGGAGCAGTACTTC.

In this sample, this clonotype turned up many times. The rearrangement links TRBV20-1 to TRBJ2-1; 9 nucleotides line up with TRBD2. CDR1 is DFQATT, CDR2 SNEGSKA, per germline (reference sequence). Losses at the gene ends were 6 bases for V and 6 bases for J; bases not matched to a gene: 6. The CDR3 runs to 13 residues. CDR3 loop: CSALAGVINEQFF. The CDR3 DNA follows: TGCAGTGCCTTAGCGGGAGTCATCAATGAGCAGTTCTTC.

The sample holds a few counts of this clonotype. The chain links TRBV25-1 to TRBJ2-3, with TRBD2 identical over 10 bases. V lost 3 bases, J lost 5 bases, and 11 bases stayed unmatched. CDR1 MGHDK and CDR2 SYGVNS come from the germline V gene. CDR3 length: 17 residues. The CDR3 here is CASSDGVGTSAQDTQYF. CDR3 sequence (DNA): TGTGCCAGCAGTGACGGGGTCGGGACTAGCGCGCAAGATACGCAGTATTTT.

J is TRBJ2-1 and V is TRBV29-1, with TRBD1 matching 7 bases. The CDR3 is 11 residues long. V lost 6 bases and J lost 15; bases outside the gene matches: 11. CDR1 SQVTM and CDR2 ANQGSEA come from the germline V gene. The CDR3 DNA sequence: TGCAGCGTAGCAATCAGGGACAGCGCGTTCTTC. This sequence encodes CSVAIRDSAFF.

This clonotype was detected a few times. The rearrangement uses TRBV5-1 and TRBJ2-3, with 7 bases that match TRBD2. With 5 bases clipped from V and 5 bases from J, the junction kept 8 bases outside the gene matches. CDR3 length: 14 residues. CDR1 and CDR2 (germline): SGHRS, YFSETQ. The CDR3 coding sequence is TGCGCCAGCAGTTGGGGGGGTAAGGAAGATACGCAGTATTTT. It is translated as CASSWGGKEDTQYF.

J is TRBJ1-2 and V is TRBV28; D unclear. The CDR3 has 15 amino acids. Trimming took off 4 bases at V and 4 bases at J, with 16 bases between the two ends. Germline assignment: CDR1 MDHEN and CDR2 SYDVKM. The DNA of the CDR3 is TGTGCCAGCAGTTCTCCTGACATACGTGGCTATGGCTACACCTTC. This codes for CASSSPDIRGYGYTF.

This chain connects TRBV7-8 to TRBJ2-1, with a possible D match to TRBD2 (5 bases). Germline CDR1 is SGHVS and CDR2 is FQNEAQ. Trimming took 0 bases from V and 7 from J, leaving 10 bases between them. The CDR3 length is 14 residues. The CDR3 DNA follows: TGTGCCAGCAGCTTAGCGGGAGTATGGAATGAGCAGTTCTTC. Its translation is CASSLAGVWNEQFF.

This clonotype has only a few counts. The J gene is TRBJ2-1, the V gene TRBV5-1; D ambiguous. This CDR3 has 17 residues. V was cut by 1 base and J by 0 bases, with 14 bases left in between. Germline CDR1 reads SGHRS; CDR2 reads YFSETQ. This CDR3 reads CASSLSATGSSYNEQFF. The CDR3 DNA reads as TGCGCCAGCAGCTTGAGCGCGACTGGTAGCTCCTACAATGAGCAGTTCTTC.

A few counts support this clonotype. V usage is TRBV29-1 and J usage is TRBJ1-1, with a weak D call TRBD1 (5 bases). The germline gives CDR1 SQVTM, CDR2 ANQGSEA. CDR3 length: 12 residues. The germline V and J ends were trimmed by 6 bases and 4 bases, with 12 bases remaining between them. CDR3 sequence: CSVTRGTTEAFF. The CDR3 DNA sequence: TGCAGCGTCACCCGAGGGACCACTGAAGCTTTCTTT.

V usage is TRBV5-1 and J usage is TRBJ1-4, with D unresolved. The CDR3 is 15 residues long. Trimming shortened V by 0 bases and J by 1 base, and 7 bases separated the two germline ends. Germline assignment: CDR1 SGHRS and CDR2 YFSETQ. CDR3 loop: CASSLGARTNEKLFF. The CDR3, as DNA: TGCGCCAGCAGCTTGGGGGCCAGAACTAATGAAAAACTGTTTTTT. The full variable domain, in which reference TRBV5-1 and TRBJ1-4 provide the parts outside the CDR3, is KAGVTQTPRYLIKTRGQQVTLSCSPISGHRSVSWYQQTPGQGLQFLFEYFSETQRNKGNFPGRFSGRQFSNSRSEMNVSTLELGDSALYLCASSLGARTNEKLFFGSGTQLSVL.

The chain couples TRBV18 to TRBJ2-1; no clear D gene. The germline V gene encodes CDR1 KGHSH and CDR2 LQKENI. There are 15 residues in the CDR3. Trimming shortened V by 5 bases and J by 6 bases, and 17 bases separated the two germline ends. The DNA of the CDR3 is TGTGCCAGCTCATCGATGACGCAAGCCTCCAATGAGCAGTTCTTC. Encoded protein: CASSSMTQASNEQFF.

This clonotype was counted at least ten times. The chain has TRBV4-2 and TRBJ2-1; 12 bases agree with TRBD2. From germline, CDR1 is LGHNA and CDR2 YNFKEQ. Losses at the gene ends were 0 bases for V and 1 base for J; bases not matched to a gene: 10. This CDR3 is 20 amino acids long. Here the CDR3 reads CASSQEGLAGRGTSYNEQFF. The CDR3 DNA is TGTGCCAGCAGCCAAGAAGGACTAGCGGGACGAGGGACGTCCTACAATGAGCAGTTCTTC.

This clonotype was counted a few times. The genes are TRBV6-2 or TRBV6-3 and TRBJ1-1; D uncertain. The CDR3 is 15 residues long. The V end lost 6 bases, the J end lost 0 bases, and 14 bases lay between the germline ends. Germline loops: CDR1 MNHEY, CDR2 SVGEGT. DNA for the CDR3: TGTGCCAGCAGGGGGAGTGCCGGTGTGAACACTGAAGCTTTCTTT. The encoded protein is CASRGSAGVNTEAFF.

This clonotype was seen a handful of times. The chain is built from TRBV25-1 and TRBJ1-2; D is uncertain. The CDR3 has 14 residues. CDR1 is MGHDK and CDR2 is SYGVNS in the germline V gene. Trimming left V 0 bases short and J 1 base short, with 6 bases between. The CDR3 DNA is TGTGCCAGCAGTGAATATTGGCTTAACTATGGCTACACCTTC. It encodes CASSEYWLNYGYTF.